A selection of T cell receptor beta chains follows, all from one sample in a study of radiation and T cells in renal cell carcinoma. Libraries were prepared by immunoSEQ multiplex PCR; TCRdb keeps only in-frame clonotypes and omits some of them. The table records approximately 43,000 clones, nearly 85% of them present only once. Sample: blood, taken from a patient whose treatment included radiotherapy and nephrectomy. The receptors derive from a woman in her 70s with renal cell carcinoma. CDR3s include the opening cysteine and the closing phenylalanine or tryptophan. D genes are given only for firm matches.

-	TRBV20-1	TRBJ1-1	CSATPEGVAFF	TGCAGTGCTACCCCGGAGGGGGTCGCTTTCTTT
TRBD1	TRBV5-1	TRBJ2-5	CASSPSGGRETQYF	TGCGCCAGCAGCCCGTCAGGGGGCCGGGAGACCCAGTACTTC
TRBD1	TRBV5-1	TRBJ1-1	CASSLGRADRGLSQAEAFF	TGCGCCAGCAGCTTGGGGCGGGCTGACAGGGGCCTAAGCCAGGCTGAAGCTTTCTTT
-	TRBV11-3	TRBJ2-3	CASSLGVDYLTDTQYF	TGTGCCAGCAGCTTAGGTGTGGACTACCTGACAGATACGCAGTATTTT
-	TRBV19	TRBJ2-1	CASTTVGNSYNEQFF	TGTGCCAGTACCACAGTGGGGAATTCCTACAATGAGCAGTTCTTC
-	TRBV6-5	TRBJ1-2	CASSPGRGYTF	TGTGCCAGCAGCCCCGGGAGAGGCTACACCTTC
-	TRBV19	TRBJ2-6	CASHRRLLSSGANVLTF	TGTGCCAGTCATAGGCGGTTGCTAAGCTCTGGGGCCAACGTCCTGACTTTC
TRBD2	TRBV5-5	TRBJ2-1	CASSLRTSGYNEQFF	TGTGCCAGCAGCTTAAGGACTAGCGGATACAATGAGCAGTTCTTC
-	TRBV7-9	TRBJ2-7	CASSLTQSAGEQYF	TGTGCCAGCAGCTTGACACAGAGTGCCGGCGAGCAGTACTTC
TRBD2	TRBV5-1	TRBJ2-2	CASSPGTSGGITGELFF	TGCGCCAGCAGCCCGGGGACTAGCGGGGGGATCACCGGGGAGCTGTTTTTT